This T cell receptor (beta chain) was documented in a study of glioma-infiltrating T cells after dendritic cell vaccination (TCRdb year 2016). Background for the entire study: Of the roughly 15 glioblastoma patients in the cohort, all drawn from Phase I and II dendritic cell vaccination trials, 9 were newly diagnosed and 6 had recurrent disease. Patients received autologous tumor lysate-pulsed dendritic cell vaccination between about 2002 and 2013. The vaccine consisted of monocyte-derived dendritic cells cultured less than nine days with IL-4 and GM-CSF, then pulsed overnight with autologous tumor lysate. Each patient was given three intradermal dendritic cell vaccine injections, spaced two weeks apart, in the arm below the axilla. In glioblastoma patients vaccinated with dendritic cells, deep sequencing of TCR beta CDR3 regions served to measure the amount of tumor-infiltrating lymphocytes and to compare repertoires between tumor and blood. Survival after dendritic cell vaccination was correlated with TCR sequencing metrics, such as TIL content and the overlap between tumor and blood repertoires. On the study overall, not on this receptor specifically: The three-group TCR overlap response model was described as speculative and requiring prospective validation. After dendritic cell vaccination, a higher estimated pretreatment TIL content predicted longer time to progression and overall survival. The cohort was small and heterogeneous, only a few patients had full blood and tumor sets, and even fewer had initial-recurrent tumor pairs. TCR clonality showed no direct relationship with survival, which suggests that a diverse polyclonal response may be important.

Using the immunoSEQ assay, TCRB CDR3 regions were amplified from roughly 2.1 micrograms of genomic DNA, or from all available DNA when less than that was on hand. The multiplex PCR employed 60 forward primers targeting TCR V beta segments and 13 reverse primers targeting J beta segments. Synthetic control templates were spiked into each sample at limiting dilution to estimate reads per starting template. Sequencing produced 87 bp reads on the Illumina HiSeq System. The study's processing was this. PCR and sequencing errors were removed by merging closely related sequences with a nearest neighbor algorithm. TCR overlap was measured as the percentage of unique tumor TCR beta sequences that were also present in the peripheral blood of the same patient. Imported from immuneACCESS, the table was reduced by TCRdb to in-frame sequences with V and J called. These copies leave out some clones; in studies compared against another copy, an unresolved V gene accounts for under half, and the cause of the remainder is not known. The V and J calls and clone size come from that table; D and trimming were worked out from the DNA. The sample contains roughly 68,000 clones, 82% of them found a single time. In total, the top ten clones hold over 9% of the sample.

Turning to this clone: It has no known antigen specificity. No base quality information exists; no much larger clone differs at one position.

Reading from cysteine to phenylalanine, the CDR3 counts 15 amino acids. The kept DNA is CDR3 alone, 45 bases in frame from the first base. V is cut back by 2 bases and J by 3 bases, with 5 bases in the junction unmatched. Per the germline V gene, SGDLS is the CDR1 and YYNGEE is the CDR2. To be selected, patients needed enough residual fresh-frozen tumor tissue and more than two years of available survival data. An isocitrate dehydrogenase mutation was not carried by any of the glioblastoma patients, although molecular status was otherwise variable. PBMC were collected before vaccination, two weeks after the third vaccination, and at tumor progression when it occurred. The Qiagen DNeasy Blood extraction Kit was used to extract genomic DNA.

The clonotype was recovered from a human donor with glioblastoma. The source material was blood, sampled before dendritic cell vaccination. The rearrangement joined TRBV9 to TRBJ2-1, with 7 middle bases fitting TRBD1. The CDR3 corresponds to CASSVRGGNYNEQFF. The sequenced DNA is TGTGCCAGCAGCGTCAGAGGGGGCAACTACAATGAGCAGTTCTTC.